The T cell receptor (beta chain) under discussion was sequenced for a study of blood T cell repertoires in COVID-19. Libraries were prepared by immunoSEQ multiplex PCR; TCRdb keeps only in-frame clonotypes and omits some of them. Here the sample spans about 290,000 clones, 75% to 90% being singletons. The CDR3 length is 12 residues. V was shortened by 4 bases and J by 8 bases, with 11 bases between the two germline ends. Germline V gives CDR1 SNHLY, CDR2 FYNNEI. This TCR derives from a woman aged 40-49 years who had recovered from COVID-19. The sequenced sample consisted of PBMCs or T cells enriched from blood (not recorded which). V usage is TRBV2 and J usage is TRBJ1-2, with D uncertain. The CDR3 is CASSVEVAGYTF. CDR3 bases: TGTGCCAGCAGTGTAGAGGTTGCGGGCTACACCTTC. The full variable domain, completed using reference TRBV2 and TRBJ1-2, is EPEVTQTPSHQVTQMGQEVILRCVPISNHLYFYWYRQILGQKVEFLVSFYNNEISEKSEIFDDQFSVERPDGSNFTLKIRSTKLEDSAMYFCASSVEVAGYTFGSGTRLTVV.